This record covers a single T cell receptor (beta chain). Its antigen is undetermined. The sample is drawn from a study of post-analysis software for immune sequencing data. This CDR3 contains 15 residues. Germline lookup yields CDR1 SEHNR and CDR2 FQNEAQ (reference sequence). V lost 0 bases, J lost 2 bases, and 10 bases lay in between. Sequencing libraries made from TCR beta cDNA carried unique molecular identifiers. MiXCR, applied by TCRdb to the PCR reads, yields one record per CDR3 protein. The table shows about 540,000 distinct CDR3 sequences, with around a third occurring only once. General observations from the study: Among a handful of TRBV segments more frequent in patients than controls were TRBV5-6, TRBV5-1 and TRBV20-1. Significantly lower normalized Chao1 diversity was found in patients with multiple sclerosis relative to controls. Same-batch preparations were strongly co-clustered by F measure.

This TCR came from a girl under 18 with multiple sclerosis. The chain couples TRBV7-9 to TRBJ1-2; tentative D call: TRBD1 (6 bases). The sequencing input was blood. Here the CDR3 reads CASSLAGTKNYGYTF. The CDR3 DNA follows: TGTGCCAGCAGCTTAGCTGGGACAAAAAACTATGGCTACACCTTC.